The T cell receptor (beta chain) under discussion was sequenced for a study of vaccination effects on CD4 cells after COVID-19. Assay used: immunoSEQ multiplex PCR; TCRdb lists only in-frame clones, some missing. The data hold 17,000 or so clones, with over 60% observed a single time. V was clipped by 3 bases and J by 2 bases; unmatched bases: 4. Germline V lookup: CDR1 KGHSH, CDR2 LQKENI. The CDR3 contains 15 residues. Viral peptide pool expansion of antigen-specific CD4+ T cells preceded sequencing in the ViraFEST assay. The authors isolated CD4+ T cells after more than eight days of culture. Their SARS-CoV-2 infection, verified by PCR, occurred between March and December 2020. Vaccination of participants consisted of two doses of either the BNT162b2 or mRNA-1273 vaccine. Wells each received around 2 million PBMC, cultured with 10 IU/ml IL-2 and about 9 ug/ml peptides. Concerning this clone itself: As yet, its antigen is unknown.

The TCR comes from a human donor who had a prior SARS-CoV-2 infection. The rearrangement uses TRBV18 and TRBJ2-5, with 9 bases identical to TRBD1. Material: CD4+ T cells from PBMCs cultured with SARS-CoV-2 spike peptides, obtained after COVID-19 vaccination. Here the CDR3 DNA reads TGTGCCAGCTCACCGACAGGGGGAGGTCAAGAGACCCAGTACTTC. This encodes CASSPTGGGQETQYF.